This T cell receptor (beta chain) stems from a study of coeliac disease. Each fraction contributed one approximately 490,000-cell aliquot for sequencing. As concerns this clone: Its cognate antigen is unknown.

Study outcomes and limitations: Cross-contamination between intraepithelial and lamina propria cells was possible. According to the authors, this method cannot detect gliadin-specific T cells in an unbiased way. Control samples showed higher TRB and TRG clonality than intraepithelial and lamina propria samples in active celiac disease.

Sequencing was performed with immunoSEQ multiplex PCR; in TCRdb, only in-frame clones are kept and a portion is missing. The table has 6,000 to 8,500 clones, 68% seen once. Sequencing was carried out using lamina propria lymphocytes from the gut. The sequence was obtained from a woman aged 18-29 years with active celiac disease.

The CDR3 nucleotides read TGTGCCAGCGGCGGGGGGTGGGGACTAGCGGGGGCCTACAATGAGCAGTTCTTC. This codes for CASGGGWGLAGAYNEQFF. The genes are TRBV9 and TRBJ2-1; 14 positions agree with TRBD2. The CDR3 covers 18 residues. V lost 7 bases and J lost 2; bases outside the gene matches: 11. Germline V lookup: CDR1 SGDLS, CDR2 YYNGEE.